This TCR beta chain is from a study of T cell responses to AZD1222 COVID-19 vaccine. The wider study: Samples with a second dose at about 4 or about 12 weeks were pooled together. Regarding the study as a whole: Most donors were white British, females outnumbered males, and clonal diversity was possibly underestimated.

The CDR3 runs to 15 residues. V was clipped by 7 bases and J by 3 bases, with 15 bases between them. Per germline, CDR1 SNHLY and CDR2 FYNNEI. Measured with immunoSEQ multiplex PCR; TCRdb has only the in-frame clones, and not every one. The sample carries some 150,000 clones, about 90% recorded once. To note about this clone: The antigen is undetermined.

This TCR derives from an adult in good health. J is TRBJ2-2 and V is TRBV2; the D gene could be TRBD1 or TRBD2 (6 bases each). Sequenced here: peripheral blood, sampled on day 0 of AZD1222 vaccination. CDR3 nucleotides: TGTGCCAGCACCCGAGGGGGGTGGGACACCGGGGAGCTGTTTTTT. It specifies CASTRGGWDTGELFF. The full variable domain, in which reference TRBV2 and TRBJ2-2 provide the parts outside the CDR3, is EPEVTQTPSHQVTQMGQEVILRCVPISNHLYFYWYRQILGQKVEFLVSFYNNEISEKSEIFDDQFSVERPDGSNFTLKIRSTKLEDSAMYFCASTRGGWDTGELFFGEGSRLTVL.